The clone carrying this TCR beta chain has a count of ten or more. RNA transcripts yielded amplified TCR beta CDR3 regions. The TCR CDR3 was amplified in a first-round RT-PCR using the HTBI primer set. TCRdb called the multiplex PCR reads again in MiXCR, with one record for every CDR3 protein. Found here are fewer than 900,000 distinct CDR3 sequences, roughly 15% of them singletons; the top ten hold over 7.5%. The entry originates in a study of T cells in Graves' hyperthyroidism and ophthalmopathy. V lost 11 bases and J lost 1; bases outside the gene matches: 8. The CDR3 loop spans 16 amino acids. CDR1 and CDR2 (germline): ENHRY, SYGVKD.

The chain joins TRBV10-3 to TRBJ2-2, with 12 bases that match TRBD2. The sample consisted of blood. This TCR was sampled from a man between 18 and 35 years old with Graves' hyperthyroidism. CDR3 in amino acids: CAPKTSGGENTGELFF. The DNA of the CDR3 is TGTGCCCCGAAGACTAGCGGGGGAGAGAACACCGGGGAGCTGTTTTTT.